This T cell receptor beta chain stems from a study of T cells after yellow fever vaccination (dated by TCRdb to between 2019 and 2020). As for the study more broadly: The SMART-Seq v4 Ultra Low Input RNA kit was used to prepare libraries from fractions with low cell numbers. To follow T-cell clones before and after primary and booster YFV17D yellow fever vaccination, bulk TCR alpha and beta repertoires were sequenced over time. The cohort comprised two healthy male donors, one aged 18 to 30 and one aged 30 to 40 years. Blood samples were taken at several timepoints before and after primary and secondary immunization, and bulk PBMC replicates and cell subsets were isolated. Study-wide conclusions, independent of this receptor: Only two donors were included in the study, so the extent to which the findings can be generalized is limited. A small fraction of clonotypes appeared in both the CD4 and CD8 compartments, likely as a result of convergent recombination. After the booster, most of the clones that had expanded following primary vaccination were detected again (roughly 97% of CD4 and around 87% of CD8), which suggests that memory was broadly maintained. FACS-sorted repertoires could contain abundant contaminating clonotypes from the bulk population, so computational filtering was required. The secondary T-cell response was found to be weaker but faster than the primary response, with a peak reached on day 5 rather than on day 15.

TCR cDNA was synthesized by 5'RACE template switching, which introduced a universal primer site and unique molecular identifiers. Priming for cDNA synthesis came from both the TCR alpha and TCR beta constant segments. Library amplification used two PCR steps, and the second PCR step added sample barcodes and sequencing adapters. Sequencing of the libraries was done on either Illumina HiSeq 2500 (2x100 bp) or NovaSeq (2x150 bp). Turning to the authors' computational methods: Demultiplexing of reads and collapsing into UMI consensus sequences were performed with MIGEC, and V(D)J alignment was carried out with MiXCR. Using edgeR on replicate PBMC samples, clonotypes were called vaccine-responding if FDR was below 0.01 and the log2 fold change was above 5 up to day 15. Bulk clonotypes were assigned CD4 or CD8 identity according to which sequenced CD4 or CD8 repertoire held them at higher abundance. TCRdb passed the public sequencing reads through fastp at Q25 and MiXCR, retaining productive beta sequences. A single entry per CDR3 protein holds the most common genes and DNA from its merged rows. In this record, the V and J calls reflect TCRdb's handling and not the investigators' own analysis. This sample comprises hundreds of thousands of distinct CDR3 sequences, approximately 13% of them detected only once. About 15% of the sample is held by the ten biggest clonotypes.

In regard to this clonotype: Its antigen is still unknown. No qualities accompany the bases; no much larger clone lies one base away.

Trimming at the junction amounts to 7 bases on V and 0 bases on J, and the germline ends lie 13 bases apart. The CDR3 measures 15 amino acids from cysteine to phenylalanine. Here the CDR3 DNA is all that survives: 45 bases in frame from base 1. The CDR1 and CDR2 encoded by the germline V gene are SGHTA and FQGNSA. The treatment or condition label corresponds to: live attenuated yellow fever vaccine strain. At each blood-draw timepoint, two biological replicates of bulk PBMCs were collected. A standard Ficoll-Paque protocol was used to isolate PBMCs from peripheral blood. RNA was extracted with TriZol from bulk PBMCs, CD4 and CD8 fractions, and dextramer-positive and dextramer-negative fractions.

The chain is made from TRBV7-2 and TRBJ2-4, and the D gene may be TRBD2, 6 bases matching. The specimen was PBMCs, collected on the day of the yellow fever booster vaccination. The sequence came from a man aged 25 to 40 who received the YFV17D yellow fever vaccine. At the DNA level, the sequence is TGTGCCAGCACCCCGGGGGACCTAGCCAAAAACATTCAGTACTTC. Protein translation: CASTPGDLAKNIQYF.